The entry that follows covers one T cell receptor beta chain sequence. This record comes from a study of blood T cell repertoires in COVID-19. Study-level background: Acute-phase and convalescent COVID-19 samples originated in the United States, Italy and Spain. From T cells, B-cell-depleted T cells, or PBMCs came the material, which was cDNA or gDNA.

In the authors' workflow: Amplification with reference gene primers provided the estimates of nucleated cell counts. TCRdb's table, derived via immunoSEQ multiplex PCR, lists solely in-frame clones and lacks some. From that table come the V and J calls and clone size; the DNA was used to work out D and trimming. The table lists approximately 71,000 clones, about 80% of them singletons. V was clipped by 3 bases and J by 2 bases, with 13 bases between them. CDR1 is MNHNS, CDR2 SASEGT, per germline. The CDR3 is 15 amino acids. The rearrangement links TRBV6-1 to TRBJ2-5; possibly TRBD1 for D (6 bases). The receptor comes from a human donor in a cohort sampled during active COVID-19. Sequencing was carried out using peripheral blood. DNA for the CDR3: TGTGCCAGCAGTGATAGGGGACAAATACAAGAGACCCAGTACTTC. It codes for CASSDRGQIQETQYF.